The 14 T cell receptor beta chains below come from one sample, sequenced in a study of cytomegalovirus exposure and HLA in healthy donors. The PCR used 60 Vbeta and 13 Jbeta primers. Sequencing used immunoSEQ multiplex PCR; TCRdb keeps in-frame clones, though not all of them. Among tens of thousands of clones listed, over 70% were seen once. Source material: PBMCs. These TCRs come from a girl aged 2 to 9 in good health and CMV-seropositive.

The chain has TRBV6-1 and TRBJ1-1, with D hard to call. CDR3 length equals 12 residues. Trimming removed 9 bases at V and 0 bases at J, with 8 bases between. The germline V gene has CDR1 MNHNS and CDR2 SASEGT. The CDR3 coding sequence is TGTGCCAGTCAGGCGCTGAACACTGAAGCTTTCTTT. Translating gives CASQALNTEAFF.

The chain carries TRBV7-2 and TRBJ2-7; 9 bases align to TRBD1. Trimming cost V 1 base and J 2 bases; bases outside gene matches: 6. The CDR3 is 16 residues long. Looked up from germline, CDR1 is SGHTA and CDR2 is FQGNSA. The CDR3 reads CASSLGGRQGAYEQYF. The CDR3 DNA reads TGTGCCAGCAGCTTAGGGGGGAGACAGGGGGCCTACGAGCAGTACTTC. The complete variable domain, with remaining parts taken from reference TRBV7-2 and TRBJ2-7, reads GAGVSQSPSNKVTEKGKDVELRCDPISGHTALYWYRQSLGQGLEFLIYFQGNSAPDKSGLPSDRFSAERTGGSVSTLTIQRTQQEDSAVYLCASSLGGRQGAYEQYFGPGTRLTVT.

The chain uses TRBV13 and TRBJ2-3; 8 bases match TRBD2. Germline-derived CDR1 and CDR2 are PRHDT and FYEKMQ (reference sequence). The CDR3 length is 15 residues. V shed 2 bases and J 6 bases; nucleotides not matched to a gene: 7. As DNA, the CDR3 is TGTGCCAGCAGCTTACGCGGGAGGCTGGGGGATACGCAGTATTTT. Protein: CASSLRGRLGDTQYF.

V and J are TRBV7-3 and TRBJ1-1, with 7 nucleotides matching TRBD1. This CDR3 is built from 15 residues. Germline assignment: CDR1 SGHTA and CDR2 FQGTGA. The V and J ends lost 4 bases and 1 base, in that order; junction bases with no gene match: 6. The CDR3 loop reads CASSYSGTENTEAFF. CDR3 DNA sequence: TGTGCCAGCAGCTACTCCGGGACAGAGAACACTGAAGCTTTCTTT.

This sequence joins TRBV10-3 and TRBJ2-2; D is ambiguous. The length of the CDR3 is 12 residues. CDR1 and CDR2 from the germline V gene are ENHRY and SYGVKD. Trimming left V 2 bases short and J 6 bases short, with 4 bases between. The chain's CDR3 is CAISEGSGELFF. In DNA, the CDR3 is TGTGCCATCAGTGAGGGCTCCGGGGAGCTGTTTTTT.

This chain uses TRBV10-2 with TRBJ1-1, with no clear D. V shed 3 bases and J shed 1 base, with 12 bases lying between them. CDR1 WSHSY and CDR2 SAAADI come from the germline V gene. This CDR3 contains 15 residues. CDR3 loop: CASSDNRVGNTEAFF. The CDR3 DNA is TGCGCCAGCAGTGATAATCGGGTCGGGAACACTGAAGCTTTCTTT.

This chain joins TRBV6-1 and TRBJ2-7; D remains ambiguous. The germline V gene has CDR1 MNHNS and CDR2 SASEGT. The CDR3 consists of 15 residues. Trimming stripped 1 base from V and 0 bases from J, with 10 bases between. Here the CDR3 DNA reads TGTGCCAGCAGTGAAGTGGCTCTTGGCTCCTACGAGCAGTACTTC. Protein sequence: CASSEVALGSYEQYF.

V gene TRBV7-6 combines with J gene TRBJ1-5; D unclear. The CDR3 loop spans 13 amino acids. V lost 1 base, J lost 4 bases, and 5 bases lay in between. CDR1 and CDR2 (germline): SGHVS, FNYEAQ. The CDR3 coding sequence is TGTGCCAGCAGCTTAGAGAGTAATCAGCCCCAGCATTTT. Encoded protein: CASSLESNQPQHF.

This clone is a singleton in its sample. The rearrangement links TRBV6-5 to TRBJ2-7; 10 nucleotides match TRBD1. Germline trimming cut 6 bases from V and 7 bases from J; bases unmatched to any gene: 9. Germline CDR1 MNHEY, CDR2 SVGAGI. The CDR3 runs to 14 residues. In DNA, the CDR3 is TGTGCCAGCAGGAGGGACAGGGGAAAATGGGAGCAGTACTTC. It codes for CASRRDRGKWEQYF.

The chain joins TRBV6-1 to TRBJ2-1; 9 bases map to TRBD2. Germline-derived CDR1 and CDR2 are MNHNS and SASEGT. V was pared by 5 bases and J by 8 bases, with 7 bases of the junction left unmatched. This CDR3 region has 14 residues. The CDR3 reads CASSQRGVLDEQFF. The DNA of the CDR3 is TGTGCCAGCAGTCAGCGGGGGGTCTTGGATGAGCAGTTCTTC.

The J gene is TRBJ1-5, the V gene TRBV10-3; a possible D gene is TRBD1 (6 bases). From germline, CDR1 is ENHRY and CDR2 SYGVKD. The CDR3 runs to 13 residues. V dropped 8 bases and J dropped 10 bases, with 18 bases sitting between them. CDR3 sequence: CAIGQGPGSPQHF. The CDR3 nucleotides read TGTGCCATCGGGCAGGGGCCTGGCAGTCCCCAGCATTTT.

In its sample, this clone was seen a few times. The chain joins TRBV7-3 to TRBJ2-7; 12 positions agree with TRBD2. Looked up from germline, CDR1 is SGHTA and CDR2 is FQGTGA. The length of the CDR3 is 16 residues. J was trimmed by 2 bases and V by 4 bases; bases with no gene match: 6. This CDR3 is CASSSVGLAGPYEQYF. The CDR3 DNA is TGTGCCAGCAGCTCAGTCGGACTAGCGGGACCCTACGAGCAGTACTTC.

The gene calls are TRBV30 and TRBJ1-1; D is undetermined. The V and J ends lost 3 bases and 6 bases respectively, with 8 bases between them. This CDR3 is built from 11 residues. CDR1 is GTSNPN and CDR2 is SVGIG in the germline V gene (reference sequence). The CDR3 nucleotides are TGTGCCTGGAGCACTAACGCTGAAGCTTTCTTT. Translating it yields CAWSTNAEAFF.

The chain uses TRBV7-9 and TRBJ2-7; TRBD1 matches 11 bases. Germline V gives CDR1 SEHNR, CDR2 FQNEAQ (reference sequence). J gave up 4 bases and V 1 base, and 6 bases lay outside the gene matches. This CDR3 contains 16 residues. The CDR3 DNA follows: TGTGCCAGCAGCTTAGGGGCCGGGACAGGGGGATACGAGCAGTACTTC. Translated, it gives CASSLGAGTGGYEQYF.